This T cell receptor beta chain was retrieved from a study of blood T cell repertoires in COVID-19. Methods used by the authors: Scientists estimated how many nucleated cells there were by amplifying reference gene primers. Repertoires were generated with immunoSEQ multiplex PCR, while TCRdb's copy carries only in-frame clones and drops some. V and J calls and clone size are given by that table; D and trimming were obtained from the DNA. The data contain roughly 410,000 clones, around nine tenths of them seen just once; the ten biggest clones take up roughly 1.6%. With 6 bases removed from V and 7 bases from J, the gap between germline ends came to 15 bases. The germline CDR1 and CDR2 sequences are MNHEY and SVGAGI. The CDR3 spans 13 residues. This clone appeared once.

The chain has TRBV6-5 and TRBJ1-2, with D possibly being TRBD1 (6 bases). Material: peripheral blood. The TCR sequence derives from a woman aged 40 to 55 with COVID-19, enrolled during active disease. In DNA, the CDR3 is TGTGCCAGCAGACCACAGGGAATTCCTGGCTACACCTTC. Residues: CASRPQGIPGYTF.